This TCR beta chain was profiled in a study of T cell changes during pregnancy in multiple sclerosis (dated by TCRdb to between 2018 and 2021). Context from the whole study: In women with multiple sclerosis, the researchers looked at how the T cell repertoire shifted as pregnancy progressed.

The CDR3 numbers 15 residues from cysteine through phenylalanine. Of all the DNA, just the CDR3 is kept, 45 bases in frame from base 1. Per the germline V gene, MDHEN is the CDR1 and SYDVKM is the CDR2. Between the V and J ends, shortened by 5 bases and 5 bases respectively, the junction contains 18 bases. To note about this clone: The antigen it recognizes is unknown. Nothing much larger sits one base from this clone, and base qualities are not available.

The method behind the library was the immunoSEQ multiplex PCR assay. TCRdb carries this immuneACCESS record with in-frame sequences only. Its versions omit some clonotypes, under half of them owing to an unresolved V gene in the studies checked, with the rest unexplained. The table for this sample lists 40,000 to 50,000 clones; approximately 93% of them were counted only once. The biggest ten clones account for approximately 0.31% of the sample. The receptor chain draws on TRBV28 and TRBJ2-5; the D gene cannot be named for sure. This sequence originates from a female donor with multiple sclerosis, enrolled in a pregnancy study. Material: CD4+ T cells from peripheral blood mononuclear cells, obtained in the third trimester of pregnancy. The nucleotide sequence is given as TGTGCCAGCAGTAGGATGGCAGCTGACGGGGAGACCCAGTACTTC. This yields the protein CASSRMAADGETQYF.